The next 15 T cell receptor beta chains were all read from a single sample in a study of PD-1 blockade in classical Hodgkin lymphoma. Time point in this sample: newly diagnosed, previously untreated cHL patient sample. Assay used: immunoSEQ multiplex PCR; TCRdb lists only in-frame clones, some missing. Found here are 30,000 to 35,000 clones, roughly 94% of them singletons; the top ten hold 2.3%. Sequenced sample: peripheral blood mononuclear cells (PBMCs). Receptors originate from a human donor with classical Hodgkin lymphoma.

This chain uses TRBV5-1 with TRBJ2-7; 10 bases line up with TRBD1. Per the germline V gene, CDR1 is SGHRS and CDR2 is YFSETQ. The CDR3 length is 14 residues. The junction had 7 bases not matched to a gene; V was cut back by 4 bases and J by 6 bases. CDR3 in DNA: TGCGCCAGCAGCCACGGGACAGGGGAGCTCGAGCAGTACTTC. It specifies CASSHGTGELEQYF.

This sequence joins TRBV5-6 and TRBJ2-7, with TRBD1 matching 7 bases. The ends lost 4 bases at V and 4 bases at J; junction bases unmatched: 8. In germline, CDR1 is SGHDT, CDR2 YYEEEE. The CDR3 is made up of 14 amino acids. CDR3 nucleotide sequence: TGTGCCAGCAGCCTGACAGGGATTGATTACGAGCAGTACTTC. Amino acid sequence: CASSLTGIDYEQYF. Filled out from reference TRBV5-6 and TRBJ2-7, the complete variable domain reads DAGVTQSPTHLIKTRGQQVTLRCSPKSGHDTVSWYQQALGQGPQFIFQYYEEEERQRGNFPDRFSGHQFPNYSSELNVNALLLGDSALYLCASSLTGIDYEQYFGPGTRLTVT.

The CDR3 DNA follows: TGTGCCACCAGCAGAGATGGGTTCCGGGACAGGGGGCGACTTGGCTACACCTTC. Translation gives CATSRDGFRDRGRLGYTF. The J gene is TRBJ1-2, the V gene TRBV15; 12 nucleotides agree with TRBD1. Per the germline V gene, CDR1 is LNHNV and CDR2 is YYDKDF (reference sequence). V shed 0 bases, J shed 7 bases, and the junction held 12 bases outside the gene matches. The length of the CDR3 is 18 residues.

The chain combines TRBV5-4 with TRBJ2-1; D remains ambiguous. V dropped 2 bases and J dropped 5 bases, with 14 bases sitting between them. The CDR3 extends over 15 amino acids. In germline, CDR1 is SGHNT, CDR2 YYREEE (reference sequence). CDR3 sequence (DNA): TGTGCCAGCAGCTTCCACCTTAGCCGCCACAATGAGCAGTTCTTC. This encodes CASSFHLSRHNEQFF. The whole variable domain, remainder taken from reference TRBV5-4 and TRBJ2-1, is ETGVTQSPTHLIKTRGQQVTLRCSSQSGHNTVSWYQQALGQGPQFIFQYYREEENGRGNFPPRFSGLQFPNYSSELNVNALELDDSALYLCASSFHLSRHNEQFFGPGTRLTVL.

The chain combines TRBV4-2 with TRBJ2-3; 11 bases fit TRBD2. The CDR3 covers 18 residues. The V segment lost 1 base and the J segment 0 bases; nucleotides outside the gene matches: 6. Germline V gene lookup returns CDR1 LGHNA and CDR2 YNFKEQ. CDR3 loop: CASSQGLAGSLSTDTQYF. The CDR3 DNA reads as TGTGCCAGCAGCCAAGGACTAGCGGGATCCCTAAGCACAGATACGCAGTATTTT.

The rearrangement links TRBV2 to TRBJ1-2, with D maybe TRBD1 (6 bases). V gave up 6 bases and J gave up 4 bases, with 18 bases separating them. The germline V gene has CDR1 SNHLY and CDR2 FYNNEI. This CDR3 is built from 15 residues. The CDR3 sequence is CASSEQRGGFYGYTF. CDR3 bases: TGTGCCAGCAGCGAACAAAGGGGGGGCTTCTATGGCTACACCTTC.

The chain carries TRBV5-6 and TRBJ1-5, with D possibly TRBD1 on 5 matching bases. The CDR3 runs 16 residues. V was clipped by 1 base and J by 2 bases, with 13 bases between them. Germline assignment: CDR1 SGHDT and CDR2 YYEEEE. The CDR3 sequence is CASSLFRGRGNQPQHF. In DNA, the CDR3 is TGTGCCAGCAGCTTGTTTCGTGGCAGGGGCAATCAGCCCCAGCATTTT. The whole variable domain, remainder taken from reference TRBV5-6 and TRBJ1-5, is DAGVTQSPTHLIKTRGQQVTLRCSPKSGHDTVSWYQQALGQGPQFIFQYYEEEERQRGNFPDRFSGHQFPNYSSELNVNALLLGDSALYLCASSLFRGRGNQPQHFGDGTRLSIL.

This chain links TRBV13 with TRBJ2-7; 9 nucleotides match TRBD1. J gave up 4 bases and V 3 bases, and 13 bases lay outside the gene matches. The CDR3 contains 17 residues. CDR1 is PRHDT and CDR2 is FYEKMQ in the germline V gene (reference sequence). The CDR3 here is CASSFLLRDRDRYEQYF. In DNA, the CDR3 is TGTGCCAGCAGCTTTTTACTCCGGGACAGGGATAGGTACGAGCAGTACTTC.

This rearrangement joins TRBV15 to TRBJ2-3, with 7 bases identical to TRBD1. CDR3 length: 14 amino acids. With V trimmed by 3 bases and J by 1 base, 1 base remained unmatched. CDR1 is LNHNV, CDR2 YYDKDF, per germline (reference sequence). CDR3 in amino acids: CATSRGTGTDTQYF. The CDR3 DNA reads TGTGCCACCAGCAGGGGGACAGGCACAGATACGCAGTATTTT.

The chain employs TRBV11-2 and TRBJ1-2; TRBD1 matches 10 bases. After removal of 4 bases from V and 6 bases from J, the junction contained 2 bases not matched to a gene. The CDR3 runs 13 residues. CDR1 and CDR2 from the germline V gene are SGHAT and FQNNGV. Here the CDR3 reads CASSYGTGDGYTF. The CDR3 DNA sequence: TGTGCCAGCAGCTACGGGACAGGGGATGGCTACACCTTC.

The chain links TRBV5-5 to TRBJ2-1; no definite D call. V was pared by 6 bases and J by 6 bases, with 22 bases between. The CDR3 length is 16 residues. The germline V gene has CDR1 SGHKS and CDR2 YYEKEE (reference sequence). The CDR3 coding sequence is TGTGCCAGCACCCCTCGCTCACCCTTTTGGGGCAATGAGCAGTTCTTC. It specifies CASTPRSPFWGNEQFF.

The CDR3 reads CASSYDWNTGELFF. The CDR3 DNA is TGTGCCAGCAGTTACGACTGGAACACCGGGGAGCTGTTTTTT. This sequence joins TRBV6-5 and TRBJ2-2, with D uncertain. Looked up from germline, CDR1 is MNHEY and CDR2 is SVGAGI. Trimming cost V 2 bases and J 1 base, with 5 bases left between them. The CDR3 sequence is 14 residues long.

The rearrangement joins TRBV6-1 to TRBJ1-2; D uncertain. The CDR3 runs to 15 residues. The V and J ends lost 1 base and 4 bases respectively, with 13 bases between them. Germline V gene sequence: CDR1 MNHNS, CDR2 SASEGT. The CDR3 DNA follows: TGTGCCAGCAGTGAAGTTGGAACAGACACCTATGGCTACACCTTC. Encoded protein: CASSEVGTDTYGYTF.

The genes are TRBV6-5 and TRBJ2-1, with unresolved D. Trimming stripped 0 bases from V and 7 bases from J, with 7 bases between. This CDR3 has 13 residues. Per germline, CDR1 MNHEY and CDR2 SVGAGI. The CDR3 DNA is TGTGCCAGCAGTTACTCGAGACGTAATGAGCAGTTCTTC. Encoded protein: CASSYSRRNEQFF.

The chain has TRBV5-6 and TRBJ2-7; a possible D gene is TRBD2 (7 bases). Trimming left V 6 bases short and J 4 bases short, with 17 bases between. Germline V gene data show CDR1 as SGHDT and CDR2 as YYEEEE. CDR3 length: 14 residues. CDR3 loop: CASTGGGGWYEQYF. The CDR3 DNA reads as TGTGCCAGCACCGGGGGCGGGGGCTGGTACGAGCAGTACTTC.